The entry below gives a single TCR beta chain sequence along with its context. Which antigen it targets is not known. The sample holds no much larger clone one base away, and base qualities are not on file. These data belong to a study of cytomegalovirus exposure and HLA in healthy donors (dated by TCRdb to the late 2010s). A note on the overall study: According to a later analysis, the 120 or so validation repertoires were produced on the same platform as the 666 repertoires of the first cohort. The study was designed to test whether signatures of past pathogen exposure could be identified by cataloging public T cell receptors. A separate validation cohort of 100 to 150 different subjects was used in addition to the roughly 640-subject first cohort. High-throughput TCR immunosequencing, statistical association of individual TCRs with disease status, and machine learning were combined to predict cytomegalovirus infection status.

Study-wide conclusions, independent of this receptor: The study gave a list of about 150 TCR beta chains associated with cytomegalovirus. A later analysis found that TCRs clustered in the first cohort also tended to co-occur in the 120 validation repertoires, with approximately 93% of cluster scores above 0. Across donors, most TCR sequences were observed very rarely, whereas some public TCRs were present in many individuals. A later analysis had no HLA typing for the validation cohort, so co-occurrence there was scored across all 110 or so repertoires. Three of the identified cytomegalovirus-associated TCR beta chains were confirmed in vitro to be specific for cytomegalovirus antigens. The authors suggested that the approach could potentially be generalized to other disease states and immunological phenotypes. The classifier was reported to diagnose cytomegalovirus status with high specificity and sensitivity in both the original cohort and the validation cohort.

The donors belonged to the validation cohort of over a hundred subjects, which was separate from the approximately 700-subject first cohort. The germline V gene sets CDR1 to MNHNS and CDR2 to SASEGT. At the junction V is shortened by 3 bases and J by 8 bases, with 16 bases in between. The CDR3 contains 14 residues, cysteine and phenylalanine counted. Of all the DNA, just the CDR3 is kept, 42 bases in frame from base 1. Receptors were amplified or captured by the immunoSEQ multiplex PCR assay. The authors processed their data as follows. A statistical classification framework was built for diagnosing cytomegalovirus status from the catalog of TCR beta chain sequences. As stored in TCRdb, this immuneACCESS dataset retains in-frame rearrangements with V and J assigned. A fraction of the clones does not appear; measured against another copy, unresolved V genes explain less than half of the discrepancy, and the remainder lacks a known reason. That table is the source of V, J and clone size, and D and trimming were worked out from the DNA. The sample yields approximately 160,000 clones; roughly 90% were counted once. Together, the top ten hold 4% to 4.5% of the sample.

The receptor's source is a man younger than 35 in good health and CMV-seropositive. Specimen: PBMCs. The chain couples TRBV6-1 to TRBJ1-2, and perhaps TRBD1 as D gene, on 5 matching bases. CDR3 loop: CASSDLDTAEGYTF. The nucleotides read TGTGCCAGCAGTGACCTGGACACCGCCGAGGGCTACACCTTC.